This TCR beta chain came from a study of T cells after yellow fever vaccination. TCRdb reprocessed the 5' RACE reads with MiXCR, giving one entry per CDR3 protein. The sample includes 300,000 to 400,000 distinct CDR3 sequences, over 5% of them seen just once. Overall study findings and caveats: Reappearing after the booster were most of the clones from primary vaccination (about 96% CD4, 70% to 90% CD8).

In germline, CDR1 is SGHTA, CDR2 FQGTGA. The V end lost 1 base, the J end lost 7 bases, and 11 bases lay between the germline ends. CDR3 length: 14 residues. This clonotype was seen only a few times. Its antigen is undetermined. The V call is TRBV7-3, the J call TRBJ2-1; D gene uncertain. This specimen consisted of PBMCs, obtained 5 days after the yellow fever booster vaccination. This clonotype was obtained from a man aged 25 to 40 who received the YFV17D yellow fever vaccine. The CDR3 sequence: CASSLSQTANEQFF. Written as DNA, the CDR3 is TGTGCCAGCAGCTTAAGCCAAACAGCGAATGAGCAGTTCTTC.